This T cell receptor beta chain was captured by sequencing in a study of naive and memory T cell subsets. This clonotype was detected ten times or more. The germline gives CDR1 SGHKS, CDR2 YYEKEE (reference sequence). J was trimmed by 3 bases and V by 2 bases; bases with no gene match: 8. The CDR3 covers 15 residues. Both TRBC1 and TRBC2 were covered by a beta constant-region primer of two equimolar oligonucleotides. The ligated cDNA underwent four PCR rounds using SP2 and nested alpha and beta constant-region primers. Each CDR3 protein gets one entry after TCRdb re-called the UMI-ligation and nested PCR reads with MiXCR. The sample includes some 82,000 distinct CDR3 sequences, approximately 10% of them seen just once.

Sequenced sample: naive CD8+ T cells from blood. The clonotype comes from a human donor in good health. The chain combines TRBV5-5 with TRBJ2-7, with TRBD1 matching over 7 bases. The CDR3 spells CASSLTGTAGYEQYF. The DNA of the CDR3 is TGTGCCAGCAGCTTAACCGGGACAGCCGGCTACGAGCAGTACTTC.